This T cell receptor beta chain stems from a study of cytomegalovirus exposure and HLA in healthy donors. The overall study: A prior analysis found more than 90 million unique TCR beta sequences from some 200 million T cells.

This clone was counted a single time. Use of 60 Vbeta and 13 Jbeta primers characterized the PCR. The protocol was immunoSEQ multiplex PCR, while the TCRdb copy is restricted to in-frame clones and leaves out a portion. The table shows over 150,000 clones, with roughly 79% occurring only once. Sequences were obtained from PBMCs. The receptor's source is a male donor in good health and CMV-seropositive.

CDR3 amino acids: CASSLATGSPEAFF. In nucleotides, the CDR3 is TGTGCCAGCAGCTTAGCTACGGGAAGTCCTGAAGCTTTCTTT. The chain carries TRBV7-9 and TRBJ1-1; D remains ambiguous. Germline V lookup: CDR1 SEHNR, CDR2 FQNEAQ (reference sequence). Trimming cost V 0 bases and J 6 bases, with 11 bases left between them. This CDR3 is 14 amino acids long. The full variable domain, completed using reference TRBV7-9 and TRBJ1-1, is DTGVSQNPRHKITKRGQNVTFRCDPISEHNRLYWYRQTLGQGPEFLTYFQNEAQLEKSRLLSDRFSAERPKGSFSTLEIQRTEQGDSAMYLCASSLATGSPEAFFGQGTRLTVV.